This T cell receptor beta chain was sequenced for a study of T cell responses to AZD1222 COVID-19 vaccine. Study-level findings and limits: A rise in Spike-specific TCR breadth and depth followed two AZD1222 doses.

Second doses that came at about 4 or about 12 weeks were put together. Looked up from germline, CDR1 is MNHNS and CDR2 is SASEGT. V lost 3 bases and J 2 bases, leaving 11 bases between the germline ends. The CDR3 extends over 15 amino acids. On this clone: Antigen unknown.

TCRdb keeps only in-frame clones here, not all; method: immunoSEQ multiplex PCR. The table includes around 150,000 clones, just over 90% detected once. Material: peripheral blood, obtained 28 days after the second AZD1222 dose. The rearrangement joins TRBV6-1 to TRBJ1-3; D gene uncertain. The clonotype originates from an adult who received the AZD1222 COVID-19 vaccine. The CDR3 spells CASSDSVRAGNTIYF. The DNA of the CDR3 is TGTGCCAGCAGTGACAGCGTTAGAGCTGGAAACACCATATATTTT.